This T cell receptor (beta chain) is drawn from a study of T cell responses to AZD1222 COVID-19 vaccine. Study outcomes and limitations: Baseline seropositivity characterized only a handful of AZD1222 recipients. Regions left unmutated in variants are reportedly the target of nearly half of spike-specific TCRs. It should be noted that donors were predominantly white British and more often female, and clonal diversity was possibly underestimated.

The J segment lost 12 bases and the V segment lost 2 bases, leaving 6 bases of the junction unmatched. Germline-derived CDR1 and CDR2 are DFQATT and SNEGSKA (reference sequence). This CDR3 comprises 11 residues. Generated by immunoSEQ multiplex PCR, the TCRdb table keeps only in-frame clones and is missing some. The sample has about 64,000 clones, around nine tenths seen once. As concerns this clone: Its antigen is not identified.

The clonotype comes from an adult who received the MenACWY meningococcal vaccine as a control. The chain couples TRBV20-1 to TRBJ1-2; 7 nucleotides align to TRBD1. The specimen comprised peripheral blood, sampled 28 days after the second dose of the MenACWY control vaccine. The CDR3 spells CSARWGQKNTF. Written as DNA, the CDR3 is TGCAGTGCTAGATGGGGACAGAAAAACACCTTC.